Presented here are 25 T cell receptor beta chains from one specimen sequenced in a study of cytomegalovirus exposure and HLA in healthy donors. It was with 60 Vbeta and 13 Jbeta primers that the PCR ran. Libraries were prepared by immunoSEQ multiplex PCR; TCRdb keeps only in-frame clonotypes and omits some of them. There are some 130,000 clones in the sample; approximately 77% occur only once, and 2% to 2.5% lies in the top ten. The specimen sequenced was PBMCs. All receptors derive from a man younger than 40 in good health and CMV-seronegative.

This chain joins TRBV6-1 and TRBJ2-7; 12 positions match TRBD2. After removal of 4 bases from V and 6 bases from J, the junction contained 4 bases not matched to a gene. The CDR3 runs to 14 residues. Germline assignment: CDR1 MNHNS and CDR2 SASEGT. The CDR3 region is CASSGLAGVGEQYF. The CDR3 nucleotides read TGTGCCAGCAGTGGACTAGCGGGAGTGGGCGAGCAGTACTTC.

This chain connects TRBV27 to TRBJ1-5, with 7 bases lining up with TRBD1. V dropped 6 bases and J dropped 0; count of bases not matched to a gene: 11. The germline gives CDR1 MNHEY, CDR2 SMNVEV (reference sequence). The CDR3 is 17 amino acids. CDR3 residues: CASRGGQTGNSNQPQHF. DNA for the CDR3: TGTGCCAGCAGGGGGGGACAGACTGGAAATAGCAATCAGCCCCAGCATTTT.

This rearrangement joins TRBV2 to TRBJ2-1, with 9 nucleotides matching TRBD1. V lost 3 bases to trimming and J lost 0 bases; unmatched junction nucleotides: 6. Germline V gene lookup returns CDR1 SNHLY and CDR2 FYNNEI. This CDR3 has 17 amino acids. CDR3 sequence (DNA): TGTGCCAGCAGTGAGGTCGGGACAGGGTACTCCTACAATGAGCAGTTCTTC. Translating gives CASSEVGTGYSYNEQFF.

The J gene is TRBJ1-4, the V gene TRBV7-9; possible D gene TRBD1, 6 bases. V was pared by 1 base and J by 7 bases, with 25 bases between. Per germline, CDR1 SEHNR and CDR2 FQNEAQ (reference sequence). This CDR3 comprises 19 residues. The CDR3 reads CASSLGGVNQLQGGEKLFF. DNA for the CDR3: TGTGCCAGCAGCTTAGGCGGTGTAAACCAACTTCAAGGGGGTGAAAAACTGTTTTTT.

The genes are TRBV19 and TRBJ2-3, with TRBD2 matching over 13 bases. The CDR3 has 16 amino acids. V dropped 1 base and J dropped 4; count of bases not matched to a gene: 2. CDR1 and CDR2 from the germline V gene are LNHDA and SQIVND (reference sequence). CDR3 in amino acids: CASSIAGLAGADTQYF. DNA of the CDR3: TGTGCCAGTAGTATAGCTGGACTAGCGGGGGCAGATACGCAGTATTTT.

This clone was seen only once. The sample contains more than one DNA sequence encoding this CDR3. The chain recombines TRBV9 with TRBJ2-1; 9 bases align to TRBD2. V shed 3 bases and J 6 bases; nucleotides not matched to a gene: 19. This CDR3 has 19 amino acids. The germline V gene has CDR1 SGDLS and CDR2 YYNGEE. CDR3 protein: CASSAPLVASGTEINEQFF. CDR3 in DNA: TGTGCCAGCAGCGCTCCCCTGGTGGCTAGCGGGACCGAGATCAATGAGCAGTTCTTC.

The chain employs TRBV7-9 and TRBJ1-4; 9 nucleotides match TRBD1. This CDR3 is 14 amino acids long. The germline V gene encodes CDR1 SEHNR and CDR2 FQNEAQ (reference sequence). Trimming at V came to 11 bases and at J to 5 bases, leaving 9 bases not matched to a gene. The CDR3 DNA sequence: TGTGCCGGGGGCCGGGGGACAGGGAATGAAAAACTGTTTTTT. Protein product: CAGGRGTGNEKLFF.

The V gene is TRBV5-1, the J gene TRBJ2-2, with D uncertain. The germline V and J ends were trimmed by 1 base and 1 base, with 5 bases remaining between them. This CDR3 comprises 14 residues. CDR1 and CDR2 from the germline V gene are SGHRS and YFSETQ. The CDR3 loop reads CASSLFGNTGELFF. The CDR3 DNA sequence: TGCGCCAGCAGCTTGTTCGGGAACACCGGGGAGCTGTTTTTT.

This chain connects TRBV10-2 to TRBJ1-3; D is possibly TRBD1 (5 bases). Germline CDR1 is WSHSY and CDR2 is SAAADI. The CDR3 is 12 residues long. The germline V and J ends were trimmed by 7 bases and 4 bases, with 8 bases remaining between them. The CDR3 bases are TGCGCCAGCAATCCAGGGGGAAACACCATATATTTT. It specifies CASNPGGNTIYF.

This clone appeared a single time. The genes are TRBV28 and TRBJ1-4, with D uncertain. This CDR3 has 16 amino acids. Trimming cost V 6 bases and J 10 bases, with 24 bases left between them. Germline CDR1 and CDR2: MDHEN and SYDVKM. The CDR3 is CASSLLETPSRSKLFF. The CDR3, as DNA: TGTGCCAGCAGCCTGCTCGAAACCCCTAGTAGATCAAAACTGTTTTTT.

This rearrangement joins TRBV6-5 to TRBJ1-1; D gene unclear. This CDR3 has 13 amino acids. From germline, CDR1 is MNHEY and CDR2 SVGAGI. V shed 5 bases and J shed 3 bases, with 10 bases lying between them. CDR3 in amino acids: CASSNYGDTEAFF. The CDR3 coding sequence is TGTGCCAGCAGTAACTACGGGGACACTGAAGCTTTCTTT.

The rearrangement joins TRBV7-8 to TRBJ2-7; D call uncertain. The CDR3 has 15 amino acids. V dropped 1 base and J dropped 0 bases, with 10 bases sitting between them. Germline V lookup: CDR1 SGHVS, CDR2 FQNEAQ. The CDR3 DNA reads as TGTGCCAGCAGCTTAGGGCTTTCCAGCTCCTACGAGCAGTACTTC. Amino acids: CASSLGLSSSYEQYF.

In this sample, this clone turned up a few times. This rearrangement joins TRBV5-1 to TRBJ2-1; perhaps TRBD1 as D (5 bases). The germline CDR1 and CDR2 sequences are SGHRS and YFSETQ. Deletions cut 4 bases from V and 5 bases from J, with 16 bases between. The length of the CDR3 is 15 residues. The CDR3 loop reads CASSVVPGSHNEQFF. CDR3 in DNA: TGCGCCAGCAGCGTGGTCCCAGGGTCCCACAATGAGCAGTTCTTC.

J is TRBJ1-4 and V is TRBV5-1; 8 bases align to TRBD1. The CDR3 consists of 14 residues. With 7 bases clipped from V and 6 bases from J, the junction kept 8 bases outside the gene matches. Germline CDR1 and CDR2: SGHRS and YFSETQ. CDR3 nucleotide sequence: TGCGCCAGCGCACCTACAGGGGGGGATGAAAAACTGTTTTTT. This translates into CASAPTGGDEKLFF.

The chain employs TRBV9 and TRBJ2-7, with 11 nucleotides matching TRBD2. Germline CDR1 reads SGDLS; CDR2 reads YYNGEE. The CDR3 runs to 16 residues. V was clipped by 3 bases and J by 0 bases; unmatched bases: 5. CDR3 sequence (DNA): TGTGCCAGCAGCGAGGGCGGGACTAGCGGCTCCTACGAGCAGTACTTC. Translation gives CASSEGGTSGSYEQYF.

The chain employs TRBV2 and TRBJ2-1, with 11 bases aligning to TRBD2. CDR3 length: 15 amino acids. Per germline, CDR1 SNHLY and CDR2 FYNNEI. Germline trimming cut 7 bases from V and 4 bases from J; bases unmatched to any gene: 6. The CDR3 nucleotides read TGTGCCAGCACGTTGAGGACTAGCGGGTACAATGAGCAGTTCTTC. This encodes CASTLRTSGYNEQFF.

The sample holds a few counts of this clone. The chain links TRBV5-1 to TRBJ2-1; no firm D call. Germline-derived CDR1 and CDR2 are SGHRS and YFSETQ. The CDR3 extends over 12 amino acids. Trimming left V 4 bases short and J 4 bases short, with 6 bases between. The CDR3 DNA reads TGCGCCAGCAGCCCCGAGTACAATGAGCAGTTCTTC. Translated: CASSPEYNEQFF.

This clone was observed many times. CDR3 sequence (DNA): TGTGCCAGCAGCCAAGACCCCGGAGCGGGGGGGTCAGATACGCAGTATTTT. Its protein is CASSQDPGAGGSDTQYF. The gene calls are TRBV4-2 and TRBJ2-3; 10 nucleotides align to TRBD2. With 0 bases clipped from V and 4 bases from J, the junction kept 7 bases outside the gene matches. This CDR3 has 17 residues. Germline V gene lookup returns CDR1 LGHNA and CDR2 YNFKEQ.

The chain links TRBV18 to TRBJ1-1, with 10 bases identical to TRBD1. Germline-derived CDR1 and CDR2 are KGHSH and LQKENI. The junction had 6 bases not matched to a gene; V was cut back by 3 bases and J by 5 bases. The CDR3 loop spans 15 amino acids. The CDR3 DNA is TGTGCCAGCTCACCCGGGACAGGGGTTATTACTGAAGCTTTCTTT. Its protein is CASSPGTGVITEAFF.

V gene TRBV5-1 combines with J gene TRBJ2-6; D is possibly TRBD1 (6 bases). Germline lookup yields CDR1 SGHRS and CDR2 YFSETQ. V was clipped by 7 bases and J by 0 bases, with 11 bases between them. The CDR3 runs to 15 residues. The CDR3 loop reads CASGTGSSGANVLTF. As DNA, the CDR3 is TGCGCCAGCGGAACAGGGAGCTCTGGGGCCAACGTCCTGACTTTC.

This sequence joins TRBV4-2 and TRBJ2-2; TRBD2 is a possible D gene (6 bases). CDR1 is LGHNA and CDR2 is YNFKEQ in the germline V gene. This CDR3 region has 16 residues. The V end lost 0 bases, the J end lost 4 bases, and 12 bases lay between the germline ends. Written as DNA, the CDR3 is TGTGCCAGCAGCCAAGATTACGTGGGGGGCACCGGGGAGCTGTTTTTT. As protein: CASSQDYVGGTGELFF.

The rearrangement uses TRBV5-4 and TRBJ2-5; D unclear. The germline gives CDR1 SGHNT, CDR2 YYREEE (reference sequence). This CDR3 region has 13 residues. Trimming stripped 4 bases from V and 1 base from J, with 8 bases between. The CDR3 reads CASSTGLQETQYF. The CDR3 coding sequence is TGTGCCAGCAGCACGGGTCTCCAAGAGACCCAGTACTTC.

Only a few counts were recorded for this clone. CDR3 protein: CASSLTGIGYGYTF. The CDR3 coding sequence is TGTGCCAGCAGTTTAACAGGGATAGGCTATGGCTACACCTTC. The chain combines TRBV27 with TRBJ1-2; maybe TRBD1 (6 bases). The CDR3 totals 14 residues. V gave up 2 bases and J gave up 4 bases, with 11 bases separating them. Per the germline V gene, CDR1 is MNHEY and CDR2 is SMNVEV (reference sequence).

The V gene is TRBV9, the J gene TRBJ2-1; D is possibly TRBD2 (5 bases). This CDR3 contains 14 residues. Germline-derived CDR1 and CDR2 are SGDLS and YYNGEE. The V end was cut by 2 bases, the J end by 5 bases, with 11 bases between. DNA for the CDR3: TGTGCCAGCAGCGTCCAGCGGTCCAACAATGAGCAGTTCTTC. Its translation: CASSVQRSNNEQFF.

This rearrangement joins TRBV13 to TRBJ2-5; a weak D match, TRBD1 (6 bases). Germline CDR1 reads PRHDT; CDR2 reads FYEKMQ (reference sequence). The CDR3 is 15 residues long. Trimming left V 8 bases short and J 4 bases short, with 20 bases between. The CDR3 protein is CASGKAQGRGETQYF. Written as DNA, the CDR3 is TGTGCCAGCGGGAAGGCACAGGGTAGAGGAGAGACCCAGTACTTC.